This TCR beta chain came from a study of blood T cells in healthy people across ages. Overall study findings and caveats: Long-lived and aged donors differed, with more naive CD4+ cells and higher diversity in the long-lived.

Turning to this clonotype: Its antigen is undetermined.

Per sample, extraction of total RNA gave at least 6 micrograms in every case. Through a sample-barcoded 5' primer and a J-beta primer mix, a second PCR was run for roughly 7 to 12 cycles. TCRdb passed the 5' RACE reads through MiXCR, listing each CDR3 protein once. Of approximately 2,000,000 distinct CDR3 sequences in the sample, around 42% were seen once. V lost 2 bases and J 8 bases, leaving 15 bases between the germline ends. The CDR3 runs 14 residues. Looked up from germline, CDR1 is MNHEY and CDR2 is SVGAGI. This receptor was identified in a human donor in good health. This rearrangement joins TRBV6-5 to TRBJ1-2; weak D call: TRBD1 (6 bases). The specimen sequenced was blood. CDR3 protein: CASSYAPGAKGYTF. The CDR3 DNA follows: TGTGCCAGCAGTTACGCCCCGGGGGCGAAAGGCTACACCTTC.